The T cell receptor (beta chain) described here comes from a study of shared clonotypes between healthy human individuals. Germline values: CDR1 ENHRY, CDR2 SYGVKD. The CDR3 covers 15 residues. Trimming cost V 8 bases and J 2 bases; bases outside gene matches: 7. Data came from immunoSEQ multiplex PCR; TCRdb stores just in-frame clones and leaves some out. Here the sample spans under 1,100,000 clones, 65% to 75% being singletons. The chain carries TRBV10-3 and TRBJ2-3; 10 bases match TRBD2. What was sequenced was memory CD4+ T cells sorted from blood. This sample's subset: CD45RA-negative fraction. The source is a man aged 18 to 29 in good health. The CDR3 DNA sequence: TGTGCCATCTCTTGGACTAGCGGCGTCACAGATACGCAGTATTTT. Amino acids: CAISWTSGVTDTQYF.